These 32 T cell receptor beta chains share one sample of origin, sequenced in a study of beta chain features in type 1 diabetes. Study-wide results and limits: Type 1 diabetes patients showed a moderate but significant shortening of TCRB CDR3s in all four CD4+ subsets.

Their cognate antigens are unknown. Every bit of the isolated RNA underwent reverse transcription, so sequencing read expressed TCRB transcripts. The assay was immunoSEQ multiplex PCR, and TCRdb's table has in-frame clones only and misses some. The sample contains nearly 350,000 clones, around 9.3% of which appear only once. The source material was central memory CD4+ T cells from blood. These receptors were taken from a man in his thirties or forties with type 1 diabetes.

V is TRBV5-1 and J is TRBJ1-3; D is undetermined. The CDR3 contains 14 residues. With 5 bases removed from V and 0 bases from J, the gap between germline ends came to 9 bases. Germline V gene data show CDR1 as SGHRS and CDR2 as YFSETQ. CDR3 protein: CASSQDSSGNTIYF. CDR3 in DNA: TGCGCCAGCAGTCAAGACTCCTCTGGAAACACCATATATTTT.

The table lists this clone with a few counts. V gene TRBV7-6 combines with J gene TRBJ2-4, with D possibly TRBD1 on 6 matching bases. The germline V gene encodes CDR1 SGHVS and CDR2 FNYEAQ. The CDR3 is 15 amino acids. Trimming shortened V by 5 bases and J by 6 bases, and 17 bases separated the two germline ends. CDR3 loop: CASSPYNRESNIQYF. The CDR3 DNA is TGTGCCAGCAGCCCCTATAACAGGGAATCAAACATTCAGTACTTC.

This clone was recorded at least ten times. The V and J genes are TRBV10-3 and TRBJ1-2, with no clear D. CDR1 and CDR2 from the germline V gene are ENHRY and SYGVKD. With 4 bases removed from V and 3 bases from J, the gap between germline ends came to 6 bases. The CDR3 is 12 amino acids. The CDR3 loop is CAISGSDYGYTF. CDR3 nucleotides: TGTGCCATCAGTGGCAGTGACTATGGCTACACCTTC.

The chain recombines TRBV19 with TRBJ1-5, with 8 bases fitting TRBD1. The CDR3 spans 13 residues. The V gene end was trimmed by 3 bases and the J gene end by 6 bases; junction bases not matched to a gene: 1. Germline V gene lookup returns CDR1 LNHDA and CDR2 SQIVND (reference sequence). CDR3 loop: CASSIGQGQPQHF. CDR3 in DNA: TGTGCCAGTAGTATCGGACAGGGTCAGCCCCAGCATTTT.

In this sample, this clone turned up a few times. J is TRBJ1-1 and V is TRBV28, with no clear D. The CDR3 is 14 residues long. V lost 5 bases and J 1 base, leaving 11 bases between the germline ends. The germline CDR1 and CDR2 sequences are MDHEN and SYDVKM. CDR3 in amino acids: CASSVGKGNTEAFF. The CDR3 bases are TGTGCCAGCAGTGTCGGGAAAGGGAACACTGAAGCTTTCTTT.

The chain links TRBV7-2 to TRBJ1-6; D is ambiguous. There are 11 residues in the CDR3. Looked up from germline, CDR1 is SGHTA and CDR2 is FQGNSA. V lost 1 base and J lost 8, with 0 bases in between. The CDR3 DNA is TGTGCCAGCAGCTTAGATTCACCCCTCCACTTT. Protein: CASSLDSPLHF. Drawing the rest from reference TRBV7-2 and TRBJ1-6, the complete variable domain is GAGVSQSPSNKVTEKGKDVELRCDPISGHTALYWYRQSLGQGLEFLIYFQGNSAPDKSGLPSDRFSAERTGGSVSTLTIQRTQQEDSAVYLCASSLDSPLHFGNGTRLTVT.

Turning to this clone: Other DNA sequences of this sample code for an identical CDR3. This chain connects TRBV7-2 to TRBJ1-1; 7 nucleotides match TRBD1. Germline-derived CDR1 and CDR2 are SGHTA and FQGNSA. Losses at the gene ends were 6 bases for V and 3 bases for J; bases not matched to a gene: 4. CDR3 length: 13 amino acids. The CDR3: CASSPQGDTEAFF. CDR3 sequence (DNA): TGTGCCAGCAGTCCTCAGGGGGACACTGAAGCTTTCTTT.

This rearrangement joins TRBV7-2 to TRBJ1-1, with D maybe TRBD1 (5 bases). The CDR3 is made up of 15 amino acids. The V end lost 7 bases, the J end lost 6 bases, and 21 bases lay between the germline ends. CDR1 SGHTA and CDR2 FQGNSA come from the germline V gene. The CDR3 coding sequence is TGTGCCAGCACCCTCGAGACAGCGTACGCTGCTGAAGCTTTCTTT. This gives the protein CASTLETAYAAEAFF.

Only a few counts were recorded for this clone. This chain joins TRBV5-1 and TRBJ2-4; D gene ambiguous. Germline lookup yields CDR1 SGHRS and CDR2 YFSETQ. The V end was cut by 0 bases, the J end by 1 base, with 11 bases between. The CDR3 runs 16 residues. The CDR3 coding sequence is TGCGCCAGCAGCTTGGTAGGCGACTCCGCCAAAAACATTCAGTACTTC. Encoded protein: CASSLVGDSAKNIQYF.

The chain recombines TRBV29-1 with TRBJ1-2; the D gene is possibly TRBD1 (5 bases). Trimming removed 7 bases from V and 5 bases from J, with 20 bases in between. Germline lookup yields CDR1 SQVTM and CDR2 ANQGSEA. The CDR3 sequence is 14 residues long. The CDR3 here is CSETPNGDLYGYTF. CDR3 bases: TGCAGCGAGACCCCAAACGGGGACTTGTATGGCTACACCTTC.

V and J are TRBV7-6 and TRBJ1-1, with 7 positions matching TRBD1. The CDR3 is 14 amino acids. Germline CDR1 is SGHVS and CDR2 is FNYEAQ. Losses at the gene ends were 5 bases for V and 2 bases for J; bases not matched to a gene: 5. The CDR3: CASSTGQLNTEAFF. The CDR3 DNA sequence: TGTGCCAGCAGCACGGGACAGTTAAACACTGAAGCTTTCTTT.

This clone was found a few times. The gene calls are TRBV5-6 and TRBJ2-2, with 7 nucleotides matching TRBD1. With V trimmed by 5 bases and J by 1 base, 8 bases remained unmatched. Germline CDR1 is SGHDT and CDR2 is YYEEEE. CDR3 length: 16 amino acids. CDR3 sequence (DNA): TGTGCCAGCAGTATTGAGACAGGGTGGAACACCGGGGAGCTGTTTTTT. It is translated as CASSIETGWNTGELFF. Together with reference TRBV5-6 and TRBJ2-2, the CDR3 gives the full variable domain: DAGVTQSPTHLIKTRGQQVTLRCSPKSGHDTVSWYQQALGQGPQFIFQYYEEEERQRGNFPDRFSGHQFPNYSSELNVNALLLGDSALYLCASSIETGWNTGELFFGEGSRLTVL.

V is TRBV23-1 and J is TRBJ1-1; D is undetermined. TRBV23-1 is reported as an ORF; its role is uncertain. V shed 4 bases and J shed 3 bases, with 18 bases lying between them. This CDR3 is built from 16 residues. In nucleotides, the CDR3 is TGCGCCAGCAGTCGGTGGATTGAAAGGAGGGACACTGAAGCTTTCTTT. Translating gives CASSRWIERRDTEAFF.

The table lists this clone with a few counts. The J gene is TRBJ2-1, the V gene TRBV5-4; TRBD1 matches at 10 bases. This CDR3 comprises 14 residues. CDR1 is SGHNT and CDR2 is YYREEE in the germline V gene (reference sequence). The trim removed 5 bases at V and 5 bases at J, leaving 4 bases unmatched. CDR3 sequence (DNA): TGTGCCAGCAGTCGGGACAGGGGAAACAATGAGCAGTTCTTC. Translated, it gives CASSRDRGNNEQFF.

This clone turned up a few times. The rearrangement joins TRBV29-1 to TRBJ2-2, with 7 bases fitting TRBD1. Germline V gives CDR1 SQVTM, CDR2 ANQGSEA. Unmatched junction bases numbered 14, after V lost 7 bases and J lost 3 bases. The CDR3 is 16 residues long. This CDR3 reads CSAGAGGRTDTGELFF. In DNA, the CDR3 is TGCAGCGCCGGCGCAGGGGGACGGACTGACACCGGGGAGCTGTTTTTT.

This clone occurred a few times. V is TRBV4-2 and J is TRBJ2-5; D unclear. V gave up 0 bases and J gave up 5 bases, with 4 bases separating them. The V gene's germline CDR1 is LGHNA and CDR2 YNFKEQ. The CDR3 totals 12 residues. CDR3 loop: CASSQDLETQYF. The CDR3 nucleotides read TGTGCCAGCAGCCAAGATCTGGAGACCCAGTACTTC.

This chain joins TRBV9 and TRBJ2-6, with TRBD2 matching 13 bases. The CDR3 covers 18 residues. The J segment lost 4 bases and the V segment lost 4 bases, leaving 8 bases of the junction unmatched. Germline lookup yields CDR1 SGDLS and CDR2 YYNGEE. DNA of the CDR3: TGTGCCAGCAGCCCACTCGGACTAGCGGGGGCCGGGGCCAACGTCCTGACTTTC. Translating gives CASSPLGLAGAGANVLTF.

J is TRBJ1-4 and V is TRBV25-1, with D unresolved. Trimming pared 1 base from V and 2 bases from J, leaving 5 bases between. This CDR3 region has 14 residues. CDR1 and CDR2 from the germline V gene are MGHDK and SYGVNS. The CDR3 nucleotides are TGTGCCAGCAGTGAATTAGGTACTAATGAAAAACTGTTTTTT. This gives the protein CASSELGTNEKLFF.

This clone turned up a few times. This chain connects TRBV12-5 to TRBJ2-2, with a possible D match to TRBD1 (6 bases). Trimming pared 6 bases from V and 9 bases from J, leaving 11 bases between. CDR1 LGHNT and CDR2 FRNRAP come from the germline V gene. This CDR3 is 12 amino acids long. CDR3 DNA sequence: TGTGCTAGTGGCATACAGGGCCGGGAGCTGTTTTTT. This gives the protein CASGIQGRELFF.

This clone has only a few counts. The CDR3 nucleotides read TGTGCCAGCAGCTCGGGAGGGAATGAGCAGTTCTTC. Amino acid sequence: CASSSGGNEQFF. The J gene is TRBJ2-1, the V gene TRBV7-9; 8 bases fit TRBD2. In germline, CDR1 is SEHNR, CDR2 FQNEAQ (reference sequence). The CDR3 runs 12 residues. Trimming removed 4 bases from V and 7 bases from J; junction bases left unmatched: 0.

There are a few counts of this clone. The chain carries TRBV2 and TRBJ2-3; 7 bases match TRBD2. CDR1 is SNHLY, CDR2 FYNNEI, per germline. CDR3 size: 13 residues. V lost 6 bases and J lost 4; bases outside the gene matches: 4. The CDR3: CASSLAGADTQYF. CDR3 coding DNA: TGTGCCAGCAGCTTGGCGGGGGCAGATACGCAGTATTTT. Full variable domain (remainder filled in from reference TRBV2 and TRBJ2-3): EPEVTQTPSHQVTQMGQEVILRCVPISNHLYFYWYRQILGQKVEFLVSFYNNEISEKSEIFDDQFSVERPDGSNFTLKIRSTKLEDSAMYFCASSLAGADTQYFGPGTRLTVL.

The chain's CDR3 is CAWSLRSAYEQYF. In DNA, the CDR3 is TGTGCCTGGAGTTTAAGATCGGCCTACGAGCAGTACTTC. V is TRBV30 and J is TRBJ2-5; no reliable D call. Gene TRBJ2-7 matches the end of the DNA better, so the J call may be wrong. Per the germline V gene, CDR1 is GTSNPN and CDR2 is SVGIG (reference sequence). This CDR3 has 13 amino acids.

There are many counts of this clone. This chain's CDR3 is CASSSYLHQPQHF. In DNA, the CDR3 is TGTGCCAGCTCCTCGTATTTACATCAGCCCCAGCATTTT. This chain joins TRBV2 and TRBJ1-5, with unresolved D. The ends were cut back, 8 bases at V and 5 bases at J, with 13 bases in the middle. Germline CDR1 SNHLY, CDR2 FYNNEI. There are 13 residues in the CDR3.

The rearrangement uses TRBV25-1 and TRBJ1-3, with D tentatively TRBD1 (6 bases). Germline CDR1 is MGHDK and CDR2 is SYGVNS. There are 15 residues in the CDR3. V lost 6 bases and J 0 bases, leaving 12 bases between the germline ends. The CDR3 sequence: CASSDSGDSGNTIYF. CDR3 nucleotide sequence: TGTGCCAGCAGCGACTCAGGGGACTCTGGAAACACCATATATTTT. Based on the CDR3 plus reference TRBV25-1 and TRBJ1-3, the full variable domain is EADIYQTPRYLVIGTGKKITLECSQTMGHDKMYWYQQDPGMELHLIHYSYGVNSTEKGDLSSESTVSRIRTEHFPLTLESARPSHTSQYLCASSDSGDSGNTIYFGEGSWLTVV.

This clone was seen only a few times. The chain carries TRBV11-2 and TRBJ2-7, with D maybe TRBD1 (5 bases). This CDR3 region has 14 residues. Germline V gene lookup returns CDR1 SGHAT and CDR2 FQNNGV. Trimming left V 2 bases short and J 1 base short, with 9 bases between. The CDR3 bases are TGTGCCAGCAGCTTACTTCCAGGGTCCTACGAGCAGTACTTC. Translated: CASSLLPGSYEQYF.

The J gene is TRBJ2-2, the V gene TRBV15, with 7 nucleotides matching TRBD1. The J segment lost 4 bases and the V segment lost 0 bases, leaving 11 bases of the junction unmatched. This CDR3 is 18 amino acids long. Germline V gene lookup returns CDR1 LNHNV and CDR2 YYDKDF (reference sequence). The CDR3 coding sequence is TGTGCCACCAGCAGAGACCCAACAGGGGCTTTTTTCACCGGGGAGCTGTTTTTT. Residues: CATSRDPTGAFFTGELFF.

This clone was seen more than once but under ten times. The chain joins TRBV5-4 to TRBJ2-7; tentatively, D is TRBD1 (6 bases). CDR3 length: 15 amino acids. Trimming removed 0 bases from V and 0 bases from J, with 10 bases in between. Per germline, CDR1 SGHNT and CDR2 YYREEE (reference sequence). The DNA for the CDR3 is TGTGCCAGCAGCTTGGGGACAGACTTCTCCTACGAGCAGTACTTC. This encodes CASSLGTDFSYEQYF.

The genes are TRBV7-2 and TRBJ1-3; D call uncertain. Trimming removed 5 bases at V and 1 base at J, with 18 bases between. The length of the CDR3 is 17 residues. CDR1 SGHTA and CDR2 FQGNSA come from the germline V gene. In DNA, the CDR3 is TGTGCCAGCAGCCCGCACCAGACCGGCCATTCTGGAAACACCATATATTTT. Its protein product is CASSPHQTGHSGNTIYF. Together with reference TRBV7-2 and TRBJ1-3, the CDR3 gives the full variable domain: GAGVSQSPSNKVTEKGKDVELRCDPISGHTALYWYRQSLGQGLEFLIYFQGNSAPDKSGLPSDRFSAERTGGSVSTLTIQRTQQEDSAVYLCASSPHQTGHSGNTIYFGEGSWLTVV.

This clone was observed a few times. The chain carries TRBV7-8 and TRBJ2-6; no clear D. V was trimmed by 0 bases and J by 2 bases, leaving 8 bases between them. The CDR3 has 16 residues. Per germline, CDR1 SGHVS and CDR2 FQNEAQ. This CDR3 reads CASSLALAAGANVLTF. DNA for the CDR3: TGTGCCAGCAGCTTAGCATTGGCAGCTGGGGCCAACGTCCTGACTTTC.

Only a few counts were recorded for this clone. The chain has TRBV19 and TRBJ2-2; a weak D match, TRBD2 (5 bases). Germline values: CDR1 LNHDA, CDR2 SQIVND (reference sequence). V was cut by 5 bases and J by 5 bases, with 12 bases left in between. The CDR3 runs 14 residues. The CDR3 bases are TGTGCCAGTAGTCGAGCGGCTGTGACCGGGGAGCTGTTTTTT. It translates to CASSRAAVTGELFF.

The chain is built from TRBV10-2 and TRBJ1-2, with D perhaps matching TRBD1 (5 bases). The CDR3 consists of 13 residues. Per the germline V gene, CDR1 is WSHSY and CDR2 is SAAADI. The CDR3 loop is CATTGGLVYGYTF. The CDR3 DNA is TGCGCGACGACCGGGGGATTAGTTTATGGCTACACCTTC.

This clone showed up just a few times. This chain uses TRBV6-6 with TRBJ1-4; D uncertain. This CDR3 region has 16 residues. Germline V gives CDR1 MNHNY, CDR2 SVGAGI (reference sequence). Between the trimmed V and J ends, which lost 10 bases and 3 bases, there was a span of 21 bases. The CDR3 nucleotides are TGTGCCACTACCTACTCCCGGACGACTGCTAATGAAAAACTGTTTTTT. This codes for CATTYSRTTANEKLFF.